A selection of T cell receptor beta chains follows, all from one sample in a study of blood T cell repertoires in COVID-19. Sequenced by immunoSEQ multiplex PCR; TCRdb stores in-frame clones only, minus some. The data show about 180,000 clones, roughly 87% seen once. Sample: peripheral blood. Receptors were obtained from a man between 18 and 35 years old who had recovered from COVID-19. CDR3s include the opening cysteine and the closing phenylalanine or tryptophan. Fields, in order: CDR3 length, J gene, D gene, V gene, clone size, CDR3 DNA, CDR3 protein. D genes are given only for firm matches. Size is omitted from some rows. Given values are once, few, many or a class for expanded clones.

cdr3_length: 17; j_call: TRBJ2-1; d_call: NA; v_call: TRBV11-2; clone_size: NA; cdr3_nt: TGTGCCAGCAGCTTAGGTGAACAGGCAAGCTCCTACAATGAGCAGTTCTTC; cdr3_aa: CASSLGEQASSYNEQFF
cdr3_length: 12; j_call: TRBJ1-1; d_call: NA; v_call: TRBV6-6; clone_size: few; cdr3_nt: TGTGCCAGCAGTTATAGCGGCCCTGAAGCTTTCTTT; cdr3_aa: CASSYSGPEAFF
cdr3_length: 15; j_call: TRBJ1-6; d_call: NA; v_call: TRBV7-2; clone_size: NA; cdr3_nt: TGTGCCAGCAGTTGGAGGAACGGCTATAATTCACCCCTCCACTTT; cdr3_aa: CASSWRNGYNSPLHF
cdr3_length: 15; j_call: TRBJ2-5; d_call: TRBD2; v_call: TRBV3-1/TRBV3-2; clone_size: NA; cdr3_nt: TGTGCCAGCAGCCATTCCGGGGGGGGTGCTGAGACCCAGTACTTC; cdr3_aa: CASSHSGGGAETQYF
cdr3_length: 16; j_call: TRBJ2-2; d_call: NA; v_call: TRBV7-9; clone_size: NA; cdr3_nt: TGTGCCAGCAGCTTCGGAGGGGACAGACCCACCGGGGAGCTGTTTTTT; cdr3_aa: CASSFGGDRPTGELFF
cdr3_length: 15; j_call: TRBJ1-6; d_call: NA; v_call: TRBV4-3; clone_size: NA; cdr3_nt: TGCGCCAGCAGCCAAGATAGGCGGGGGCATTCACCCCTCCACTTT; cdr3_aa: CASSQDRRGHSPLHF
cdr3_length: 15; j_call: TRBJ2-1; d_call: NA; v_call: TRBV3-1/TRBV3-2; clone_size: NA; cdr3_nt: TGTGCCAGCAGCCGGGAGGTTAGTGGGAACAATGAGCAGTTCTTC; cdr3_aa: CASSREVSGNNEQFF
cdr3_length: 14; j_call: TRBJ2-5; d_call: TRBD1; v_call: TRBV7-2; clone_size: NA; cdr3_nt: TGTGCCACCTCCTTAGGCAGGGGGACAGAGACCCAGTACTTC; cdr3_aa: CATSLGRGTETQYF
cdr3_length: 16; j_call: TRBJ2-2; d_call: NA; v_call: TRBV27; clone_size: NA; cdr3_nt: TGTGCCAGCACAGGGGGGTTTGTGATTGGGCCCGGGGAGCTGTTTTTT; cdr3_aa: CASTGGFVIGPGELFF
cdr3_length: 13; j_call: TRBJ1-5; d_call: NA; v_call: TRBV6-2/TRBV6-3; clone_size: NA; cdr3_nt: TGTGCCAGCAGTTATTTGGAGAATCAGCCCCAGCATTTT; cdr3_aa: CASSYLENQPQHF
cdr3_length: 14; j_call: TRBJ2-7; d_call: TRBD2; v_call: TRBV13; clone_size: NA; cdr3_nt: TGTGCCAGCAGCCCGCGTGGCGGGAGACACGAGCAGTACTTC; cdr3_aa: CASSPRGGRHEQYF
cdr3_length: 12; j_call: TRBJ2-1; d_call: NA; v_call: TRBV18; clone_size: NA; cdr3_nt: TGTGCCAGCTCTTCGACAGCCAATGAGCAGTTCTTC; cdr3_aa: CASSSTANEQFF
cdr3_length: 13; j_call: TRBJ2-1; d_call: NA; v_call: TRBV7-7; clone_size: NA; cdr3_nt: TGTGCTAGCAGCTTTAGCGCGAACAATGAGCAGTTCTTC; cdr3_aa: CASSFSANNEQFF
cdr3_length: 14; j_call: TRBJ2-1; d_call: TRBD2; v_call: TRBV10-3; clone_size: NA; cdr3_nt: TGTGCCATCAGCGGACTAGCGGGAGGCCATGAGCAGTTCTTC; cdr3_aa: CAISGLAGGHEQFF
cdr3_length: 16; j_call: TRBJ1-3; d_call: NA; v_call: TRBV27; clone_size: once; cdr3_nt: TGTGCCAGCAGTTTATCGGGACAAATCTCTGGAAACACCATATATTTT; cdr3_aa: CASSLSGQISGNTIYF
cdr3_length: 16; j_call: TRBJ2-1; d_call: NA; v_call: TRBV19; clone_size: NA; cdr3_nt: TGTGCCAGTAGTATAGGCGGGTCCGTTTCCTACAATGAGCAGTTCTTC; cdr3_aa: CASSIGGSVSYNEQFF
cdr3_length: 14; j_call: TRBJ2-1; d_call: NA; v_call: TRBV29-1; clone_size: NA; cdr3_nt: TGCAGCGTTCTAGGACTTAGCTCCTACAATGAGCAGTTCTTC; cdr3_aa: CSVLGLSSYNEQFF
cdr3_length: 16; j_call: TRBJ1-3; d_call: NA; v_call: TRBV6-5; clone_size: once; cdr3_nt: TGTGCCAGCAGTTACTCGACTGGTTTCGGTGGAAACACCATATATTTT; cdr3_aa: CASSYSTGFGGNTIYF
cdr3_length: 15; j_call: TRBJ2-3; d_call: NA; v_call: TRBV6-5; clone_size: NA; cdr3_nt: TGTGCCAGCCACCCAGCGGACAGCAGGACAGATACGCAGTATTTT; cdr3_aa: CASHPADSRTDTQYF
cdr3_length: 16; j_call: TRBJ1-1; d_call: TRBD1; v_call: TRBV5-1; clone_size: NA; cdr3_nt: TGCGCCAGCAGCCACAAACTGACAGGGGTGGGCACTGAAGCTTTCTTT; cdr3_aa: CASSHKLTGVGTEAFF
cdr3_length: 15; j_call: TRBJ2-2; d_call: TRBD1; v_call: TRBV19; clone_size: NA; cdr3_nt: TGTGCCAGTAGTATAGGGGACAGGGTGACCGGGGAGCTGTTTTTT; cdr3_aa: CASSIGDRVTGELFF
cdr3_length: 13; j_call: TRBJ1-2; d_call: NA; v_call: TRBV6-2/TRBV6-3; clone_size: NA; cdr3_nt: TGTGCCAGCAGTTACGAGGGATCGGGTGGCTACACCTTC; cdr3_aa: CASSYEGSGGYTF
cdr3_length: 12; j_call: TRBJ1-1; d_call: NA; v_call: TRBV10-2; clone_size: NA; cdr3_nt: TGCGCCAGCAGTGAAGGGAGCAATGAAGCTTTCTTT; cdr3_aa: CASSEGSNEAFF
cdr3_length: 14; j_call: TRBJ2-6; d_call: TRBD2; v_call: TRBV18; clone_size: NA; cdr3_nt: TGTGCCAGCTCACCTCAGCGGGAGGGCAACGTCCTGACTTTC; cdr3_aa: CASSPQREGNVLTF
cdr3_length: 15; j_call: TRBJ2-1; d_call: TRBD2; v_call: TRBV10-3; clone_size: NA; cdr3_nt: TGTGCCATCAGTGAGTCGGAAGCTAGCGGCAATGAGCAGTTCTTC; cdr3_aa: CAISESEASGNEQFF
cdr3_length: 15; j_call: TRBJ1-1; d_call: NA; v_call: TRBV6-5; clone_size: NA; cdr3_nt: TGTGCCAGCAGTTACTCACAGAATCTGAACACTGAAGCTTTCTTT; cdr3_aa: CASSYSQNLNTEAFF
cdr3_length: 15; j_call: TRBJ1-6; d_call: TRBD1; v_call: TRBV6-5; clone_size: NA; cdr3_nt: TGTGCCAGCAGTTACGACAGGGTAGGGAATTCACCCCTCCACTTT; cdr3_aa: CASSYDRVGNSPLHF
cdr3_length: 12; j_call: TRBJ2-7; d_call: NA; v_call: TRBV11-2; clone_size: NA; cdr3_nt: TGTGCCAGCAGCCTCCTTTACTACGAGCAGTACTTC; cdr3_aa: CASSLLYYEQYF
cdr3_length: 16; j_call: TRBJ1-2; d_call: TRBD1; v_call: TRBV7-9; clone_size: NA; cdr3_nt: TGTGCCAGCAGCTCGAACGAACATGACAGGGGCGATGGCTACACCTTC; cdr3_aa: CASSSNEHDRGDGYTF
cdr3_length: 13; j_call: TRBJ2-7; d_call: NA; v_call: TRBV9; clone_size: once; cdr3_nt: TGTGCCAGCAGCGGAGACCACTACTACGAGCAGTACTTC; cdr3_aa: CASSGDHYYEQYF
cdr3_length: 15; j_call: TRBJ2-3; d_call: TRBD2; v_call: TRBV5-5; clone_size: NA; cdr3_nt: TGTGCCAGCAGCTTGAAGGGGCGGGAGTTAGATACGCAGTATTTT; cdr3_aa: CASSLKGRELDTQYF
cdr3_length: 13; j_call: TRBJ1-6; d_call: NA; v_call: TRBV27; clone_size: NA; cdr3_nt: TGTGCCAGCAGTTTGTCATCTCGGTCACCCCTCCACTTT; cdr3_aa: CASSLSSRSPLHF
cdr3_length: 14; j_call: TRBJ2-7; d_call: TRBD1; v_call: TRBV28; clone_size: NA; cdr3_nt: TGTGCCAGCAGCCTCGCGACAGGGTCGTACGAGCAGTACTTC; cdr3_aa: CASSLATGSYEQYF